The 4 T cell receptor beta chains given below trace back to one sample, sequenced in a study of T-cell reconstitution after alpha-beta-depleted transplantation in children (dated by TCRdb to 2015 to 2016). Library prep was done by PCR. The sample was run on an Illumina HiSeq 2500. TCR library preparation used molecular barcoding, with unique molecular identifiers applied to normalize quantification of the TCRbeta repertoire. TCRdb reanalyzed the raw reads on its own, using fastp at Q25 for trimming and MiXCR for clone calling, and kept in-frame beta chains. Rows merge per CDR3 protein into single entries with the most common DNA and genes. The sample table records some 300,000 distinct CDR3 sequences; about 9.4% of these occur just once. The ten top clones hold over 6% of the sample. This specimen's treatment or condition label, interpreted: allogeneic hematopoietic cell transplantation with graft depleted of TCRalphabeta T cells and CD19 B cells.

The specimen was PBMCs, collected before TCRalphabeta/CD19-depleted stem cell transplant. The source is a boy in the first two years of life with acute myeloid leukemia, due to receive a stem cell transplant.

This clonotype was seen many times. The rearrangement joins TRBV20-1 to TRBJ1-5, with 9 bases fitting TRBD1. V lost 6 bases, J lost 4 bases, and 4 bases stayed unmatched. The length of the CDR3 is 13 residues. Germline V gene sequence: CDR1 DFQATT, CDR2 SNEGSKA (reference sequence). The CDR3 sequence: CSALDRGNQPQHF. For the CDR3, the DNA is TGCAGTGCGCTAGACAGGGGGAATCAGCCCCAGCATTTT.

The V call is TRBV4-3, the J call TRBJ2-2, with TRBD1 matching 8 bases. Germline values: CDR1 LGHNA, CDR2 YSLEER. V lost 1 base to trimming and J lost 6 bases; unmatched junction nucleotides: 4. The CDR3 is 15 residues long. The CDR3 nucleotides read TGCGCCAGCAGCCAAGCCAGGGGGCTATCCGGGGAGCTGTTTTTT. Protein product: CASSQARGLSGELFF.

The rearrangement joins TRBV5-1 to TRBJ2-1; 7 nucleotides match TRBD2. Germline loops: CDR1 SGHRS, CDR2 YFSETQ. V dropped 2 bases and J dropped 6; count of bases not matched to a gene: 2. The CDR3 extends over 13 amino acids. CDR3 sequence reads: CASSLRTSNEQFF. In DNA, the CDR3 is TGCGCCAGCAGCTTACGGACTAGCAATGAGCAGTTCTTC.

The genes are TRBV5-4 and TRBJ2-7; D ambiguous. Germline CDR1 and CDR2: SGHNT and YYREEE (reference sequence). This CDR3 has 14 residues. The ends were cut back, 0 bases at V and 3 bases at J, with 10 bases in the middle. Here the CDR3 reads CASSLGERHYEQYF. CDR3 nucleotides: TGTGCCAGCAGCTTGGGTGAGAGGCACTACGAGCAGTACTTC.